The 7 T cell receptor beta chains listed next were all sequenced from one sample in a study of T cell responses to AZD1222 COVID-19 vaccine. Clones were sequenced by immunoSEQ multiplex PCR, and TCRdb holds only the in-frame ones, with some missing. Among over 15,000 clones listed, roughly 89% were seen once. Specimen: peripheral blood, collected 28 days after the second AZD1222 dose. The receptors stem from an adult who received the AZD1222 COVID-19 vaccine.

V and J are TRBV15 and TRBJ1-5; possibly TRBD1 for D (5 bases). V dropped 2 bases and J dropped 4 bases, with 6 bases sitting between them. Germline V gene data show CDR1 as LNHNV and CDR2 as YYDKDF (reference sequence). CDR3 length: 13 amino acids. Here the CDR3 reads CATSRQGNQPQHF. The CDR3, as DNA: TGTGCCACCAGCAGACAGGGAAATCAGCCCCAGCATTTT.

V is TRBV10-2 and J is TRBJ2-3; perhaps TRBD2 as D (7 bases). Deletions cut 7 bases from V and 4 bases from J, with 12 bases between. The length of the CDR3 is 13 residues. Per germline, CDR1 WSHSY and CDR2 SAAADI. The CDR3 sequence: CASIRGGADTQYF. The CDR3 region has the DNA TGCGCCAGCATCAGAGGGGGGGCAGATACGCAGTATTTT.

V usage is TRBV27 and J usage is TRBJ2-1; D perhaps matches TRBD2 (6 bases). V lost 5 bases, J lost 4 bases, and 27 bases lay in between. This CDR3 is 19 amino acids long. The germline V gene has CDR1 MNHEY and CDR2 SMNVEV (reference sequence). The CDR3 sequence: CASSLRTNPESPYYNEQFF. As DNA, the CDR3 is TGTGCCAGCAGTCTACGGACTAACCCAGAGAGTCCTTATTACAATGAGCAGTTCTTC.

The rearrangement joins TRBV2 to TRBJ2-7; either TRBD1 or TRBD2 may fit D (6 bases each). The V gene's germline CDR1 is SNHLY and CDR2 FYNNEI. Deletions cut 4 bases from V and 7 bases from J, with 20 bases between. The CDR3 consists of 15 residues. CDR3 coding DNA: TGTGCCAGCAGTGTATCCGGGGGCGCCTTGGTAGAGCAGTACGTC. Protein: CASSVSGGALVEQYV.

The J gene is TRBJ2-5, the V gene TRBV12-3 or TRBV12-4, with D possibly being TRBD1 or TRBD2 (5 bases each). V lost 6 bases and J lost 9, with 17 bases in between. The CDR3 covers 13 residues. CDR3 bases: TGTGCCAGCAGCCCTGTAGGCTTGGGGGCCCAGTACTTC. It translates to CASSPVGLGAQYF.

The chain recombines TRBV10-2 with TRBJ2-2; D possibly corresponds to TRBD1 (6 bases). CDR1 and CDR2 from the germline V gene are WSHSY and SAAADI. V was shortened by 6 bases and J by 9 bases, with 11 bases between the two germline ends. The CDR3 runs to 12 residues. The CDR3 sequence is CASRQGPRELFF. CDR3 in DNA: TGCGCCAGCAGACAGGGACCGAGGGAGCTGTTTTTT.

The table lists this clone with a count of one. This sequence joins TRBV11-2 and TRBJ2-7; perhaps TRBD1 as D (5 bases). Germline V gives CDR1 SGHAT, CDR2 FQNNGV. The CDR3 is 14 amino acids. Deletions cut 4 bases from V and 4 bases from J, with 14 bases between. CDR3 loop: CASSSQPGLYEQYF. CDR3 DNA sequence: TGTGCCAGCAGCTCCCAGCCAGGGTTATACGAGCAGTACTTC. Variable domain in full (rest from reference TRBV11-2 and TRBJ2-7): EAGVAQSPRYKIIEKRQSVAFWCNPISGHATLYWYQQILGQGPKLLIQFQNNGVVDDSQLPKDRFSAERLKGVDSTLKIQPAKLEDSAVYLCASSSQPGLYEQYFGPGTRLTVT.